A single sample is the source of the 29 T cell receptor beta chains below, sequenced in a study of T-cell reconstitution after alpha-beta-depleted transplantation in children. Using unique molecular identifiers, the investigators prepared the TCRbeta library. TCRdb ran MiXCR on the PCR reads and lists one entry per CDR3 protein. The sample has 200,000 to 250,000 distinct CDR3 sequences; about 9.5% are singletons. Sequenced material: PBMCs from the stem cell graft donor, taken from the stem cell graft. These receptors were obtained from a human donor who donated a stem cell graft to a child with acute lymphoblastic leukemia.

In this sample, this clonotype turned up a few times. The chain has TRBV27 and TRBJ2-3, with 8 bases fitting TRBD2. Germline CDR1 reads MNHEY; CDR2 reads SMNVEV (reference sequence). This CDR3 comprises 15 residues. The V and J ends lost 7 bases and 1 base, in that order; junction bases with no gene match: 7. The CDR3 DNA reads TGTGCCAGCACCATCTTCGGGGGGGGCACAGATACGCAGTATTTT. It encodes CASTIFGGGTDTQYF.

The table lists this clonotype with a few counts. This chain links TRBV20-1 with TRBJ1-2; TRBD1 aligns across 7 bases. CDR3 size: 11 residues. In germline, CDR1 is DFQATT, CDR2 SNEGSKA (reference sequence). J lost 5 bases, V lost 6 bases, and 3 bases had no gene match. The CDR3 is CSAGTAYGYTF. CDR3 DNA sequence: TGCAGTGCCGGGACAGCTTATGGCTACACCTTC.

This clonotype was found a few times. The chain carries TRBV7-9 and TRBJ1-1; D uncertain. Germline CDR1 reads SEHNR; CDR2 reads FQNEAQ (reference sequence). Trimming cost V 5 bases and J 3 bases, with 10 bases left between them. CDR3 size: 13 residues. CDR3 amino acids: CASSPDPHTEAFF. The CDR3, as DNA: TGTGCCAGCAGCCCCGACCCCCACACTGAAGCTTTCTTT.

V and J are TRBV12-3 or TRBV12-4 and TRBJ2-7; either TRBD1 or TRBD2 may fit D (6 bases each). CDR3 length equals 15 residues. V lost 5 bases and J lost 4, with 18 bases in between. The CDR3 here is CASSGGTLGYYEQYF. The DNA of the CDR3 is TGTGCCAGCAGTGGCGGGACACTGGGTTATTACGAGCAGTACTTC.

Ten or more counts support this clonotype. The CDR3 nucleotides read TGTGCCAGCAGTTTTTTCGGGTCAGGGGGCTTTAACACTGAAGCTTTCTTT. Amino acid sequence: CASSFFGSGGFNTEAFF. The chain recombines TRBV27 with TRBJ1-1; 8 nucleotides align to TRBD1. The V gene's germline CDR1 is MNHEY and CDR2 SMNVEV (reference sequence). The V and J ends lost 3 bases and 2 bases, in that order; junction bases with no gene match: 11. The CDR3 consists of 17 residues.

This clonotype was counted at least ten times. The V and J genes are TRBV12-3 or TRBV12-4 and TRBJ1-1; perhaps TRBD1 as D (5 bases). V lost 9 bases and J lost 0, with 11 bases in between. CDR3 length: 13 amino acids. CDR3 amino acids: CASWGRVNTEAFF. CDR3 nucleotides: TGTGCCAGTTGGGGCAGGGTGAACACTGAAGCTTTCTTT.

This clonotype was seen many times. V usage is TRBV10-3 and J usage is TRBJ1-1, with D unclear. Looked up from germline, CDR1 is ENHRY and CDR2 is SYGVKD. V lost 8 bases and J lost 1, with 14 bases in between. This CDR3 contains 14 residues. In DNA form, the CDR3 reads TGTGCCATCTCTACCCCCGGCCAGAACACTGAAGCTTTCTTT. Translation: CAISTPGQNTEAFF.

This clonotype was counted a few times. The chain uses TRBV4-1 and TRBJ2-7, with D tentatively TRBD1 (5 bases). This CDR3 has 14 residues. V lost 1 base to trimming and J lost 7 bases, with 14 bases between them. Germline V CDR1 and CDR2: MGHRA, YSYEKL. CDR3 nucleotide sequence: TGCGCCAGCAGCCAAGGGGCAGGGTGGGAAGAGCAGTACTTC. Amino acid sequence: CASSQGAGWEEQYF.

This clonotype was observed at least ten times. V is TRBV9 and J is TRBJ2-1, with TRBD2 identical over 10 bases. The V gene's germline CDR1 is SGDLS and CDR2 YYNGEE. The CDR3 length is 14 residues. The V gene end was trimmed by 1 base and the J gene end by 9 bases; junction bases not matched to a gene: 4. The CDR3 spells CASSVLAGEGEQFF. CDR3 coding DNA: TGTGCCAGCAGCGTACTAGCGGGGGAGGGTGAGCAGTTCTTC.

Many counts were recorded for this clonotype. V usage is TRBV6-1 and J usage is TRBJ2-7, with 10 bases lining up with TRBD1. This CDR3 comprises 15 residues. Germline assignment: CDR1 MNHNS and CDR2 SASEGT. V gave up 8 bases and J gave up 6 bases; unmatched junction bases: 13. The CDR3 region is CASAKPGQGMSEQYF. As DNA, the CDR3 is TGTGCCAGCGCAAAACCGGGACAGGGGATGAGCGAGCAGTACTTC.

This clonotype has a count of ten or more. This chain uses TRBV2 with TRBJ2-5; TRBD2 might be the D (5 bases). The germline gives CDR1 SNHLY, CDR2 FYNNEI. V lost 3 bases and J lost 5, with 16 bases in between. The CDR3 runs 15 residues. The CDR3 DNA reads TGTGCCAGCAGTGATCGGGAATCAGCCGCGGAGACCCAGTACTTC. It is translated as CASSDRESAAETQYF.

The genes are TRBV5-1 and TRBJ2-3; possible D gene TRBD2, 6 bases. Trimming removed 0 bases at V and 0 bases at J, with 11 bases between. Per the germline V gene, CDR1 is SGHRS and CDR2 is YFSETQ. This CDR3 has 16 residues. DNA for the CDR3: TGCGCCAGCAGCTTGGCTACTAGCCCTAGCACAGATACGCAGTATTTT. This sequence encodes CASSLATSPSTDTQYF.

This clonotype occurred many times. The rearrangement joins TRBV20-1 to TRBJ2-3; no definite D call. Germline V CDR1 and CDR2: DFQATT, SNEGSKA (reference sequence). Between the trimmed V and J ends, which lost 5 bases and 6 bases, there was a span of 6 bases. The CDR3 runs 10 residues. The CDR3 is CSAWWDTQYF. The CDR3 region has the DNA TGCAGTGCTTGGTGGGATACGCAGTATTTT.

The chain is built from TRBV12-3 or TRBV12-4 and TRBJ1-2; 8 bases are a match to TRBD1. The CDR3 length is 13 residues. V trimming: 4 bases; J trimming: 8 bases; junction bases outside the gene matches: 6. The CDR3 protein is CASSSGTGGGYTF. In nucleotides, the CDR3 is TGTGCCAGCAGTTCCGGGACAGGCGGAGGCTACACCTTC.

This clonotype has ten or more counts. The V gene is TRBV10-3, the J gene TRBJ2-3; 7 positions match TRBD1. This CDR3 is built from 12 residues. V dropped 8 bases and J dropped 8; count of bases not matched to a gene: 7. Per the germline V gene, CDR1 is ENHRY and CDR2 is SYGVKD. CDR3 sequence (DNA): TGTGCCATCCAAGGGGGCGAGGGTACGCAGTATTTT. This codes for CAIQGGEGTQYF.

The CDR3 is CASRSDPNQPQHF. DNA of the CDR3: TGTGCCAGCAGATCCGACCCGAATCAGCCCCAGCATTTT. The rearrangement uses TRBV6-6 and TRBJ1-5; no firm D call. The length of the CDR3 is 13 residues. Germline lookup yields CDR1 MNHNY and CDR2 SVGAGI (reference sequence). Deletions cut 6 bases from V and 4 bases from J, with 10 bases between.

This clonotype was detected ten times or more. V gene TRBV5-6 combines with J gene TRBJ2-1; D remains unclear. CDR3 length: 13 residues. The V gene's germline CDR1 is SGHDT and CDR2 YYEEEE. V dropped 6 bases and J dropped 8 bases, with 15 bases sitting between them. In DNA, the CDR3 is TGTGCCAGCATAGGCCCCGGGTTTTATGAGCAGTTCTTC. Translation gives CASIGPGFYEQFF.

This clonotype occurred many times. CDR3 protein: CASSLQGANGNTIYF. CDR3 bases: TGTGCCAGCAGCCTACAGGGGGCGAATGGAAACACCATATATTTT. The rearrangement links TRBV7-2 to TRBJ1-3; TRBD1 aligns across 9 bases. The CDR3 spans 15 residues. Germline lookup yields CDR1 SGHTA and CDR2 FQGNSA. V lost 5 bases to trimming and J lost 3 bases; unmatched junction nucleotides: 5.

The chain recombines TRBV15 with TRBJ2-4; D gene unclear. Germline V gives CDR1 LNHNV, CDR2 YYDKDF (reference sequence). Trimming left V 0 bases short and J 0 bases short, with 6 bases between. This CDR3 has 15 amino acids. The CDR3 here is CATSREDLAKNIQYF. The CDR3 DNA reads TGTGCCACCAGCAGAGAAGACCTAGCCAAAAACATTCAGTACTTC.

This chain links TRBV7-2 with TRBJ1-3; 8 positions agree with TRBD1. Germline lookup yields CDR1 SGHTA and CDR2 FQGNSA. The CDR3 covers 15 residues. V lost 5 bases to trimming and J lost 2 bases; unmatched junction nucleotides: 5. The CDR3 DNA is TGTGCCAGCAGCATATGGGACAGGCCTGGAAACACCATATATTTT. Protein sequence: CASSIWDRPGNTIYF.

In this sample, this clonotype turned up many times. The rearrangement joins TRBV5-1 to TRBJ1-1; D is possibly TRBD1 (6 bases). The CDR3 loop spans 12 amino acids. The V end lost 0 bases, the J end lost 8 bases, and 8 bases lay between the germline ends. Germline CDR1 and CDR2: SGHRS and YFSETQ. The CDR3 loop reads CASSLGRGEAFF. The CDR3 DNA reads as TGCGCCAGCAGCTTGGGTAGGGGGGAAGCTTTCTTT.

This clonotype showed up many times. The genes are TRBV12-3 or TRBV12-4 and TRBJ2-3; no reliable D call. CDR3 size: 14 residues. V gave up 5 bases and J gave up 4 bases, with 13 bases separating them. The CDR3 protein is CASSASLSPDTQYF. CDR3 DNA: TGTGCCAGCAGTGCCTCCTTGTCTCCAGATACGCAGTATTTT.

The chain links TRBV5-6 to TRBJ1-4; 10 bases match TRBD1. The V and J ends lost 3 bases and 8 bases, in that order; junction bases with no gene match: 10. The CDR3 contains 16 residues. Germline loops: CDR1 SGHDT, CDR2 YYEEEE. CDR3 coding DNA: TGTGCCAGCAGCTCCCTGGGGGGGACAGGGGCCGAAAAACTGTTTTTT. It yields the protein CASSSLGGTGAEKLFF.

There are many counts of this clonotype. The CDR3 region has the DNA TGTGCCACCAGCGGGACAGGGGGCCCCTCTGGAAACACCATATATTTT. This codes for CATSGTGGPSGNTIYF. V usage is TRBV15 and J usage is TRBJ1-3; 12 nucleotides match TRBD1. Per the germline V gene, CDR1 is LNHNV and CDR2 is YYDKDF (reference sequence). The ends lost 5 bases at V and 0 bases at J; junction bases unmatched: 2. The CDR3 consists of 16 residues.

The sample holds a few counts of this clonotype. The rearrangement uses TRBV12-3 or TRBV12-4 and TRBJ2-7; 8 positions match TRBD1. CDR3 length: 15 amino acids. The J segment lost 5 bases and the V segment lost 3 bases, leaving 9 bases of the junction unmatched. CDR3 protein: CASSFLTGGEDEQYF. In DNA, the CDR3 is TGTGCCAGCAGTTTTTTAACAGGGGGTGAGGACGAGCAGTACTTC.

This clonotype was seen ten or more times. V and J are TRBV9 and TRBJ2-3; no reliable D call. V was trimmed by 8 bases and J by 6 bases, leaving 10 bases between them. The CDR3 spans 11 residues. Looked up from germline, CDR1 is SGDLS and CDR2 is YYNGEE. The CDR3 DNA follows: TGTGCCAGTGCTCCTCTCGATACGCAGTATTTT. Amino acid sequence: CASAPLDTQYF.

The V call is TRBV5-1, the J call TRBJ2-3; D is possibly TRBD1 (6 bases). Per the germline V gene, CDR1 is SGHRS and CDR2 is YFSETQ. This CDR3 has 15 amino acids. Trimming shortened V by 2 bases and J by 2 bases, and 12 bases separated the two germline ends. CDR3 DNA sequence: TGCGCCAGCAGCTTAGGGGGACAAAACACAGATACGCAGTATTTT. Its protein product is CASSLGGQNTDTQYF.

This rearrangement joins TRBV18 to TRBJ2-3; 11 nucleotides agree with TRBD1. V was pared by 3 bases and J by 1 base, with 3 bases of the junction left unmatched. CDR3 length: 16 residues. Per the germline V gene, CDR1 is KGHSH and CDR2 is LQKENI. The CDR3 is CASSPGTGGGTDTQYF. As DNA, the CDR3 is TGTGCCAGCTCACCCGGGACAGGGGGTGGCACAGATACGCAGTATTTT.

This clonotype was seen repeatedly, ten times or more. The chain carries TRBV6-5 and TRBJ1-5; perhaps TRBD1 as D (5 bases). CDR3 length equals 18 residues. Germline-derived CDR1 and CDR2 are MNHEY and SVGAGI. The germline V and J ends were trimmed by 7 bases and 7 bases, with 29 bases remaining between them. The CDR3 spells CASNKLPGPRIGYQPQHF. CDR3 nucleotides: TGTGCCAGCAACAAATTACCGGGACCCAGAATCGGGTACCAGCCCCAGCATTTT.